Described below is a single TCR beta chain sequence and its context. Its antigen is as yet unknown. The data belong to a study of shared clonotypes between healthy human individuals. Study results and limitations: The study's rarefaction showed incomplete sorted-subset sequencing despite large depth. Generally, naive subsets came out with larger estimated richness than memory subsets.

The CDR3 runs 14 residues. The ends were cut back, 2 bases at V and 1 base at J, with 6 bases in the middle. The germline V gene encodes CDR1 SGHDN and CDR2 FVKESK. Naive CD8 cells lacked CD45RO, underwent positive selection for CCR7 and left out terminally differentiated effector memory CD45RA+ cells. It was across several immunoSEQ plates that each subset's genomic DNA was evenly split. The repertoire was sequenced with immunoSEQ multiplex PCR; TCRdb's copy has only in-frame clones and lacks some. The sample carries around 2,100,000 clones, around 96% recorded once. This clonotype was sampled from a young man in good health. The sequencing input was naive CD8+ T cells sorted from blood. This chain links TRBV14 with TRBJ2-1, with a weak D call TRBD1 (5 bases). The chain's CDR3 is CASSQRGSYNEQFF. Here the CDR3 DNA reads TGTGCCAGCAGCCAAAGGGGATCCTACAATGAGCAGTTCTTC.